This record looks at one TCR beta chain sequence and its context. These data originate in a study of shared clonotypes between healthy human individuals. Germline CDR1 SGHNT, CDR2 YYREEE (reference sequence). V lost 0 bases to trimming and J lost 7 bases; unmatched junction nucleotides: 6. This CDR3 contains 15 residues. The method was immunoSEQ multiplex PCR; TCRdb's version includes in-frame clones alone and lacks a portion of them. The table lists 2 million to 2.5 million clones, about 94% of them singletons. The sequence came from a young man in good health. The chain carries TRBV5-4 and TRBJ2-7, with 11 bases that match TRBD2. Sequenced input: naive CD4+ T cells sorted from blood. The subset denotes: CD45RA+ positively selected. The CDR3 coding sequence is TGTGCCAGCAGCTTGGGACAACTAGCGGGAGAGGAGCAGTACTTC. As protein: CASSLGQLAGEEQYF.